This T cell receptor beta chain appears in the sequencing data of a study of Tregs in tolerant kidney transplant recipients. Overall study findings and caveats: No direct test of biological reproducibility was done here.

Unstimulated Tregs (CD4+CD25+CD127-) and CD4+CD25- non-Tregs were sorted from PBMCs. About this clone itself: Its antigen is unidentified.

Clones were sequenced by immunoSEQ multiplex PCR, and TCRdb holds only the in-frame ones, with some missing. The data contain around 52,000 clones, around four fifths of them seen just once; the ten biggest clones take up about 5.5%. Germline V gene lookup returns CDR1 SGHTA and CDR2 FQGNSA. The ends lost 5 bases at V and 2 bases at J; junction bases unmatched: 6. The CDR3 has 15 amino acids. The TCR sequence derives from a human donor in good health. The rearrangement uses TRBV7-2 and TRBJ1-2, with 9 bases fitting TRBD1. Sequencing was carried out using CD4+ T cells from blood. In nucleotides, the CDR3 is TGTGCCAGCAGCCTCCGGGACAGGGAAAACTATGGCTACACCTTC. As protein: CASSLRDRENYGYTF.